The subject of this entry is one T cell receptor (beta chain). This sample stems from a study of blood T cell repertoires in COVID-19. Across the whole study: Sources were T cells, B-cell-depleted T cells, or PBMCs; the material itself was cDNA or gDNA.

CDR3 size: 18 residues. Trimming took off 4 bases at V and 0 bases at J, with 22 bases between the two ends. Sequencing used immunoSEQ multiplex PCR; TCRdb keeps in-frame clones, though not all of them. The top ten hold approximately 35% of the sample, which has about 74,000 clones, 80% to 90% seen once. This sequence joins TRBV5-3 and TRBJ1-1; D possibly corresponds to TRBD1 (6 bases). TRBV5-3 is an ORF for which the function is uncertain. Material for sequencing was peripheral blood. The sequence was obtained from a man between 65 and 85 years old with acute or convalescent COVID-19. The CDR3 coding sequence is TGTGCCAGAAGCCCGAAGGACAGCCGAGGAGTTCTGAACACTGAAGCTTTCTTT. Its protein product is CARSPKDSRGVLNTEAFF.